Below, 31 T cell receptor beta chains from the same sample are listed, as sequenced in a study of early T cells in non-severe SARS-CoV-2 infection. TCRdb passed the 5' RACE reads through MiXCR, listing each CDR3 protein once. The data show 25,000 to 35,000 distinct CDR3 sequences, less than 6% seen once. This specimen consisted of whole blood, obtained at baseline. These receptors were taken from an adult who was a healthcare worker with PCR-confirmed SARS-CoV-2 infection or an uninfected control (not recorded which).

This clonotype was seen a handful of times. The chain recombines TRBV14 with TRBJ2-1, with 9 positions matching TRBD2. This CDR3 has 16 amino acids. After removal of 4 bases from V and 7 bases from J, the junction contained 11 bases not matched to a gene. Germline CDR1 SGHDN, CDR2 FVKESK. The CDR3 loop reads CASSLLPGLARNEQFF. As DNA, the CDR3 is TGTGCCAGCAGCCTTCTACCGGGACTAGCTAGGAATGAGCAGTTCTTC.

This clonotype was counted at least ten times. The chain employs TRBV6-2 or TRBV6-3 and TRBJ2-7, with D unresolved. The germline V gene encodes CDR1 MNHEY and CDR2 SVGEGT. V dropped 0 bases and J dropped 3 bases, with 12 bases sitting between them. This CDR3 spans 15 amino acids. The CDR3 DNA reads TGTGCCAGCAGTTACTCGAGACTGGTAATCTACGAGCAGTACTTC. The encoded protein is CASSYSRLVIYEQYF.

This clonotype was observed many times. V is TRBV6-7 and J is TRBJ2-2; 8 nucleotides line up with TRBD1. TRBV6-7 is treated as an ORF (open reading frame) with a function not yet certain. V shed 2 bases and J 3 bases; nucleotides not matched to a gene: 8. The CDR3 sequence is 17 residues long. The CDR3 nucleotides are TGTGCCAGCAGTTACCGGACAGGGATGCGCGACACCGGGGAGCTGTTTTTT. Protein: CASSYRTGMRDTGELFF.

The rearrangement joins TRBV18 to TRBJ2-2; TRBD2 might be the D (5 bases). The CDR3 totals 16 residues. CDR1 KGHSH and CDR2 LQKENI come from the germline V gene. V dropped 2 bases and J dropped 0 bases, with 10 bases sitting between them. The CDR3 region has the DNA TGTGCCAGCTCACCAAATGCGGAGGCGAACACCGGGGAGCTGTTTTTT. Its translation is CASSPNAEANTGELFF.

V and J are TRBV4-3 and TRBJ2-5; TRBD2 matches 13 bases. CDR1 and CDR2 (germline): LGHNA, YSLEER. The CDR3 totals 22 residues. Germline trimming cut 0 bases from V and 1 base from J; bases unmatched to any gene: 17. As DNA, the CDR3 is TGCGCCAGCAGCCAAGATCTGCGCGGGACACCGACTAGCGGGGGGTCCCAAGAGACCCAGTACTTC. Protein product: CASSQDLRGTPTSGGSQETQYF.

The table lists this clonotype with many counts. The rearrangement links TRBV11-3 to TRBJ1-5; a possible D gene is TRBD1 (5 bases). The CDR3 contains 15 residues. The germline CDR1 and CDR2 sequences are SGHNT and YENEEA. Trimming cost V 1 base and J 1 base, with 8 bases left between them. This CDR3 reads CASSLGQGSNQPQHF. The CDR3 nucleotides read TGTGCCAGCAGCTTAGGCCAGGGCAGCAATCAGCCCCAGCATTTT.

This clonotype was counted at least ten times. CDR3 coding DNA: TGTGCCTTTGGACTAGCGGGAGTGGGCGGGGAGCTGTTTTTT. Translating gives CAFGLAGVGGELFF. The chain couples TRBV30 to TRBJ2-2; 13 bases fit TRBD2. Germline CDR1 is GTSNPN and CDR2 is SVGIG (reference sequence). Germline trimming cut 7 bases from V and 7 bases from J; bases unmatched to any gene: 6. CDR3 length: 14 amino acids.

This clonotype showed up many times. The chain recombines TRBV11-3 with TRBJ1-1, with D possibly being TRBD1 (5 bases). The CDR3 has 14 residues. Trimming left V 1 base short and J 4 bases short, with 10 bases between. Looked up from germline, CDR1 is SGHNT and CDR2 is YENEEA. CDR3 residues: CASSLGGKSTEAFF. The CDR3 region has the DNA TGTGCCAGCAGCTTAGGGGGGAAGAGCACTGAAGCTTTCTTT.

This clonotype was seen repeatedly, ten times or more. CDR3 protein: CATKPTSFSYNEQFF. CDR3 nucleotides: TGTGCCACCAAACCCACTAGCTTCTCCTACAATGAGCAGTTCTTC. V usage is TRBV5-8 and J usage is TRBJ2-1; perhaps TRBD2 as D (6 bases). The V end lost 9 bases, the J end lost 0 bases, and 16 bases lay between the germline ends. Germline assignment: CDR1 SGHTS and CDR2 YDEGEE. This CDR3 contains 15 residues.

This clonotype appeared many times. The V and J genes are TRBV7-2 and TRBJ2-1; TRBD1 matches at 8 bases. With 2 bases clipped from V and 5 bases from J, the junction kept 8 bases outside the gene matches. This CDR3 has 16 residues. CDR1 is SGHTA, CDR2 FQGNSA, per germline. The CDR3 region has the DNA TGTGCCAGCAGCTTAAGCCGGACAGGGACCGACAATGAGCAGTTCTTC. Translating gives CASSLSRTGTDNEQFF.

This clonotype was counted many times. The chain is built from TRBV29-1 and TRBJ2-2; D gene uncertain. The ends were cut back, 0 bases at V and 1 base at J, with 9 bases in the middle. The germline V gene encodes CDR1 SQVTM and CDR2 ANQGSEA. The CDR3 contains 15 residues. The CDR3 sequence is CSVEEARRNTGELFF. CDR3 DNA sequence: TGCAGCGTTGAAGAGGCAAGACGGAACACCGGGGAGCTGTTTTTT.

There are many counts of this clonotype. This chain links TRBV27 with TRBJ2-1, with 7 nucleotides matching TRBD2. Germline CDR1 is MNHEY and CDR2 is SMNVEV (reference sequence). There are 16 residues in the CDR3. V lost 5 bases, J lost 2 bases, and 9 bases stayed unmatched. The CDR3 region is CASSATSASPYNEQFF. In DNA form, the CDR3 reads TGTGCCAGCAGTGCAACTAGCGCCAGCCCCTACAATGAGCAGTTCTTC.

This clonotype appeared many times. This chain links TRBV7-9 with TRBJ2-7; the match to TRBD2 covers 9 bases. The V segment lost 6 bases and the J segment 0 bases; nucleotides outside the gene matches: 6. The CDR3 runs 15 residues. Germline CDR1 is SEHNR and CDR2 is FQNEAQ (reference sequence). DNA of the CDR3: TGTGCCAGCAGACCGACTAGCGGAAGCTCCTACGAGCAGTACTTC. This gives the protein CASRPTSGSSYEQYF.

This clonotype was counted at least ten times. J is TRBJ2-3 and V is TRBV19; the match to TRBD2 covers 14 bases. The CDR3 loop spans 19 amino acids. Trimming took 9 bases from V and 0 from J; bases not matched to a gene: 14. The germline V gene has CDR1 LNHDA and CDR2 SQIVND (reference sequence). Here the CDR3 reads CASSPGLAGALISTDTQYF. The CDR3 nucleotides read TGTGCCAGCTCTCCGGGACTAGCGGGGGCGCTTATTAGCACAGATACGCAGTATTTT.

In this sample, this clonotype turned up many times. V usage is TRBV18 and J usage is TRBJ2-7; 11 bases are shared with TRBD1. The CDR3 totals 14 residues. Germline loops: CDR1 KGHSH, CDR2 LQKENI. V shed 3 bases, J shed 3 bases, and the junction held 1 base outside the gene matches. CDR3 sequence reads: CASSPGTGGYEQYF. In DNA, the CDR3 is TGTGCCAGCTCACCTGGGACAGGGGGCTACGAGCAGTACTTC. The whole variable domain, remainder taken from reference TRBV18 and TRBJ2-7, is NAGVMQNPRHLVRRRGQEARLRCSPMKGHSHVYWYRQLPEEGLKFMVYLQKENIIDESGMPKERFSAEFPKEGPSILRIQQVVRGDSAAYFCASSPGTGGYEQYFGPGTRLTVT.

Ten or more counts support this clonotype. The V gene is TRBV7-8, the J gene TRBJ2-7, with unresolved D. Trimming took 1 base from V and 2 from J, leaving 9 bases between them. The V gene's germline CDR1 is SGHVS and CDR2 FQNEAQ. The length of the CDR3 is 14 residues. CDR3 protein: CASSLGPTAYEQYF. The DNA of the CDR3 is TGTGCCAGCAGCTTAGGCCCAACGGCCTACGAGCAGTACTTC.

This clonotype was seen many times. This chain links TRBV29-1 with TRBJ2-7; 10 nucleotides agree with TRBD1. Germline V gene data show CDR1 as SQVTM and CDR2 as ANQGSEA. V was pared by 4 bases and J by 2 bases, with 2 bases of the junction left unmatched. CDR3 length: 13 amino acids. The DNA of the CDR3 is TGCAGCGTTGGACAGGGGGCGGCCTACGAGCAGTACTTC. Protein sequence: CSVGQGAAYEQYF.

This clonotype has a count of ten or more. V usage is TRBV19 and J usage is TRBJ2-1, with 12 bases fitting TRBD2. V shed 9 bases, J shed 4 bases, and the junction held 10 bases outside the gene matches. Germline V gives CDR1 LNHDA, CDR2 SQIVND (reference sequence). CDR3 length equals 16 residues. CDR3 amino acids: CASQPRTSGVYNEQFF. The CDR3 DNA sequence: TGTGCCAGCCAACCTAGGACTAGCGGGGTTTACAATGAGCAGTTCTTC.

This clonotype was picked up many times. This chain joins TRBV11-2 and TRBJ2-1; tentatively, D is TRBD1 (5 bases). This CDR3 is built from 14 residues. Germline V gene sequence: CDR1 SGHAT, CDR2 FQNNGV. Trimming shortened V by 1 base and J by 8 bases, and 12 bases separated the two germline ends. The CDR3, as DNA: TGTGCCAGCAGCTTAGTCGTGGGGCAAGATGAGCAGTTCTTC. Translated: CASSLVVGQDEQFF.

This clonotype has ten or more counts. The rearrangement joins TRBV20-1 to TRBJ1-1; 9 bases match TRBD1. From germline, CDR1 is DFQATT and CDR2 SNEGSKA (reference sequence). The V and J ends lost 5 bases and 6 bases, in that order; junction bases with no gene match: 7. The CDR3 is 13 residues long. The CDR3 nucleotides are TGCAGTGCTCCTGGGACAGGGAAGGCTGAAGCTTTCTTT. Translating gives CSAPGTGKAEAFF.

This clonotype was counted ten times or more. The V and J genes are TRBV6-5 and TRBJ1-6, with TRBD1 as a possible D gene (5 bases). The CDR3 runs 15 residues. CDR1 and CDR2 from the germline V gene are MNHEY and SVGAGI. The germline V and J ends were trimmed by 2 bases and 10 bases, with 15 bases remaining between them. The CDR3 sequence is CASSYTQQGGSPLHF. Written as DNA, the CDR3 is TGTGCCAGCAGTTACACTCAGCAGGGCGGGTCACCCCTCCACTTT.

This clonotype was picked up many times. J is TRBJ2-1 and V is TRBV11-2; D may be TRBD1 (6 bases). The CDR3 runs 13 residues. Per germline, CDR1 SGHAT and CDR2 FQNNGV. The V and J ends lost 9 bases and 5 bases respectively, with 14 bases between them. The DNA of the CDR3 is TGTGCCAGTATTGAACAGGGAAACAATGAGCAGTTCTTC. The encoded protein is CASIEQGNNEQFF.

This clonotype was counted many times. The chain recombines TRBV28 with TRBJ2-6, with D perhaps matching TRBD1 (5 bases). V lost 2 bases, J lost 0 bases, and 5 bases lay in between. The CDR3 runs 15 residues. Per the germline V gene, CDR1 is MDHEN and CDR2 is SYDVKM. The CDR3 nucleotides read TGTGCCAGCAGTTTAGACAGCTCTGGGGCCAACGTCCTGACTTTC. It codes for CASSLDSSGANVLTF. Supplemented by reference TRBV28 and TRBJ2-6, the full variable domain reads DVKVTQSSRYLVKRTGEKVFLECVQDMDHENMFWYRQDPGLGLRLIYFSYDVKMKEKGDIPEGYSVSREKKERFSLILESASTNQTSMYLCASSLDSSGANVLTFGAGSRLTVL.

This clonotype was observed many times. This sequence joins TRBV7-9 and TRBJ1-4, with 7 nucleotides matching TRBD1. CDR1 SEHNR and CDR2 FQNEAQ come from the germline V gene (reference sequence). The junction had 5 bases not matched to a gene; V was cut back by 5 bases and J by 5 bases. The CDR3 is made up of 14 amino acids. CDR3 loop: CASSRGTENEKLFF. The CDR3 region has the DNA TGTGCCAGCAGCCGGGGGACAGAGAATGAAAAACTGTTTTTT.

This clonotype was counted many times. The rearrangement joins TRBV5-8 to TRBJ1-2, with D hard to call. This CDR3 is built from 14 residues. Germline CDR1 SGHTS, CDR2 YDEGEE. V dropped 2 bases and J dropped 2 bases, with 10 bases sitting between them. The CDR3 DNA is TGTGCCAGCAGCTTCGTCAGGTCCAACTATGGCTACACCTTC. It is translated as CASSFVRSNYGYTF. Combining the CDR3 with reference TRBV5-8 and TRBJ1-2 gives the whole variable domain EAGVTQSPTHLIKTRGQQATLRCSPISGHTSVYWYQQALGLGLQFLLWYDEGEERNRGNFPPRFSGRQFPNYSSELNVNALELEDSALYLCASSFVRSNYGYTFGSGTRLTVV.

This clonotype occurred many times. V is TRBV13 and J is TRBJ2-7; either TRBD1 or TRBD2 may fit D (5 bases each). Trimming pared 3 bases from V and 2 bases from J, leaving 14 bases between. The CDR3 length is 15 residues. Germline V gene lookup returns CDR1 PRHDT and CDR2 FYEKMQ (reference sequence). CDR3 amino acids: CASSFDPGTPYEQYF. DNA of the CDR3: TGTGCCAGCAGCTTCGATCCCGGGACGCCCTACGAGCAGTACTTC.

This clonotype appeared many times. V and J are TRBV7-6 and TRBJ2-7; D is unresolved. V lost 3 bases to trimming and J lost 7 bases, with 7 bases between them. The germline gives CDR1 SGHVS, CDR2 FNYEAQ. The CDR3 is made up of 11 amino acids. DNA for the CDR3: TGTGCCAGCAGCTTTGAAGGAGAGCAGTACTTC. Protein sequence: CASSFEGEQYF.

This sequence joins TRBV11-3 and TRBJ2-6; possible D gene TRBD1, 6 bases. Germline CDR1 is SGHNT and CDR2 is YENEEA. V was cut by 10 bases and J by 1 base, with 20 bases left in between. This CDR3 has 17 amino acids. The DNA for the CDR3 is TGTGCCAACAGTGTCGGGACATCTATGTCTGGGGCCAACGTCCTGACTTTC. Translated: CANSVGTSMSGANVLTF.

The rearrangement links TRBV21-1 to TRBJ2-2; the table assigns TRBD1, which was not confirmed against the DNA. TRBV21-1 is listed as a pseudogene. The CDR3 sequence is 12 residues long. This chain's CDR3 is CASSPPSGELFF. In DNA form, the CDR3 reads TGTGCCAGCAGCCCCCCCTCCGGGGAGCTGTTTTTT.

This clonotype was picked up a small number of times. V is TRBV7-2 and J is TRBJ1-2, with unresolved D. Between the trimmed V and J ends, which lost 4 bases and 6 bases, there was a span of 12 bases. The CDR3 covers 13 residues. The germline gives CDR1 SGHTA, CDR2 FQGNSA. CDR3 sequence: CASSWRVVNGYTF. CDR3 nucleotides: TGTGCCAGCAGCTGGCGGGTAGTGAATGGCTACACCTTC.

V and J are TRBV29-1 and TRBJ1-2; D gene uncertain. CDR3 size: 10 residues. The ends were cut back, 4 bases at V and 6 bases at J, with 6 bases in the middle. Germline V gene data show CDR1 as SQVTM and CDR2 as ANQGSEA. The CDR3 loop reads CSVGRNGYTF. For the CDR3, the DNA is TGCAGCGTTGGGAGAAATGGCTACACCTTC.